One and the same sample provided the 30 T cell receptor beta chains below, sequenced in a study of T cell changes during pregnancy in multiple sclerosis. The repertoire was sequenced with immunoSEQ multiplex PCR; TCRdb's copy has only in-frame clones and lacks some. The sample carries more than 70,000 clones, around 93% recorded once. Sample: peripheral blood, taken before pregnancy. The receptors were sampled from a female donor with multiple sclerosis, enrolled in a pregnancy study.

The CDR3 sequence is CASSLSISGGDYGYTF. In DNA form, the CDR3 reads TGTGCCAGCAGTTTATCGATCTCGGGAGGGGACTATGGCTACACCTTC. V and J are TRBV27 and TRBJ1-2, with a weak D call TRBD1 (5 bases). Germline assignment: CDR1 MNHEY and CDR2 SMNVEV (reference sequence). The CDR3 spans 16 residues. Trimming shortened V by 0 bases and J by 3 bases, and 14 bases separated the two germline ends.

V and J are TRBV19 and TRBJ2-7; D may be TRBD1 (5 bases). The germline V gene has CDR1 LNHDA and CDR2 SQIVND (reference sequence). The CDR3 runs 17 residues. Trimming shortened V by 5 bases and J by 5 bases, and 25 bases separated the two germline ends. The CDR3 loop reads CASSSLLGGRVRHEQYF. Written as DNA, the CDR3 is TGTGCCAGTAGTTCCCTACTCGGCGGCAGGGTGAGGCACGAGCAGTACTTC.

This sequence joins TRBV7-9 and TRBJ2-7, with 7 bases fitting TRBD2. The V segment lost 1 base and the J segment 3 bases; nucleotides outside the gene matches: 12. From germline, CDR1 is SEHNR and CDR2 FQNEAQ (reference sequence). This CDR3 has 17 amino acids. As DNA, the CDR3 is TGTGCCAGCAGCTTAGGCGGGAGCCCGCACTCATACTACGAGCAGTACTTC. It codes for CASSLGGSPHSYYEQYF. The full variable domain, its missing parts supplied by reference TRBV7-9 and TRBJ2-7, is DTGVSQNPRHKITKRGQNVTFRCDPISEHNRLYWYRQTLGQGPEFLTYFQNEAQLEKSRLLSDRFSAERPKGSFSTLEIQRTEQGDSAMYLCASSLGGSPHSYYEQYFGPGTRLTVT.

This clone showed up just once. The rearrangement uses TRBV5-1 and TRBJ1-1; 8 bases are a match to TRBD1. The V and J ends lost 2 bases and 4 bases, in that order; junction bases with no gene match: 7. The CDR3 is made up of 15 amino acids. Germline assignment: CDR1 SGHRS and CDR2 YFSETQ. CDR3 in DNA: TGCGCCAGCAGCTTAAACAGGGGGACGGGCACTGAAGCTTTCTTT. It codes for CASSLNRGTGTEAFF.

J is TRBJ1-2 and V is TRBV9; unclear D gene. Germline V gives CDR1 SGDLS, CDR2 YYNGEE. The CDR3 runs 16 residues. Trimming took off 3 bases at V and 0 bases at J, with 15 bases between the two ends. CDR3 DNA: TGTGCCAGCAGCGGAAGTAGCCTAGTTACTAACTATGGCTACACCTTC. As protein: CASSGSSLVTNYGYTF.

This clone was seen only once. The chain combines TRBV7-8 with TRBJ1-6, with 11 bases that match TRBD1. With 5 bases clipped from V and 7 bases from J, the junction kept 10 bases outside the gene matches. Germline-derived CDR1 and CDR2 are SGHVS and FQNEAQ. The CDR3 runs 17 residues. The CDR3 loop is CASSVRDRGYGNSPLHF. The DNA of the CDR3 is TGTGCCAGCAGCGTCCGGGACAGGGGGTATGGAAATTCACCCCTCCACTTT.

The J gene is TRBJ2-1, the V gene TRBV11-1; 9 nucleotides align to TRBD1. Germline values: CDR1 SGHAT, CDR2 FQDESV (reference sequence). The CDR3 is made up of 16 amino acids. J lost 3 bases, V lost 0 bases, and 3 bases had no gene match. The CDR3 sequence: CASSLAMGQGYNEQFF. CDR3 sequence (DNA): TGTGCCAGCAGCTTAGCTATGGGACAGGGCTACAATGAGCAGTTCTTC.

The chain couples TRBV7-2 to TRBJ2-7; the D gene is possibly TRBD2 (6 bases). CDR1 is SGHTA, CDR2 FQGNSA, per germline. Trimming took off 4 bases at V and 4 bases at J, with 14 bases between the two ends. This CDR3 is 14 amino acids long. The CDR3 loop is CASSSPVGTYEQYF. CDR3 nucleotides: TGTGCCAGCAGCTCCCCGGTGGGGACTTACGAGCAGTACTTC.

The chain joins TRBV19 to TRBJ1-4; 11 bases map to TRBD1. Trimming removed 8 bases from V and 0 bases from J; junction bases left unmatched: 11. Germline values: CDR1 LNHDA, CDR2 SQIVND (reference sequence). CDR3 size: 18 residues. CDR3 nucleotide sequence: TGTGCCAGTGGGGGAGGACAGGGGGCCAACGCAACTAATGAAAAACTGTTTTTT. Translated: CASGGGQGANATNEKLFF.

The chain employs TRBV5-4 and TRBJ2-1, with 7 bases aligning to TRBD1. V gave up 4 bases and J gave up 5 bases; unmatched junction bases: 9. CDR1 is SGHNT, CDR2 YYREEE, per germline (reference sequence). This CDR3 contains 15 residues. DNA of the CDR3: TGTGCCAGCAGCCCGACGAGGGGGCAAGACAATGAGCAGTTCTTC. Amino acid sequence: CASSPTRGQDNEQFF.

This clone showed up just a few times. The J gene is TRBJ1-5, the V gene TRBV30; D may be TRBD1 (5 bases). The germline V gene has CDR1 GTSNPN and CDR2 SVGIG (reference sequence). There are 13 residues in the CDR3. Trimming removed 5 bases at V and 7 bases at J, with 15 bases between. CDR3 DNA: TGTGCCTGGTGCAGGGTTGCGGGACAGCCCCAGCATTTT. Residues: CAWCRVAGQPQHF. Complete variable domain (other parts from reference TRBV30 and TRBJ1-5): SQTIHQWPATLVQPVGSPLSLECTVEGTSNPNLYWYRQAAGRGLQLLFYSVGIGQISSEVPQNLSASRPQDRQFILSSKKLLLSDSGFYLCAWCRVAGQPQHFGDGTRLSIL.

V usage is TRBV27 and J usage is TRBJ2-1, with a weak D call TRBD2 (5 bases). V lost 10 bases, J lost 8 bases, and 18 bases lay in between. The CDR3 totals 13 residues. CDR1 and CDR2 (germline): MNHEY, SMNVEV (reference sequence). The DNA of the CDR3 is TGTGCCACCCGAAATCCCGGGGAGTATGAGCAGTTCTTC. Translating gives CATRNPGEYEQFF.

The chain links TRBV5-8 to TRBJ2-3; D might be TRBD1 (6 bases). The V gene lost 2 bases and the J gene lost 2 bases, with 12 bases spanning the gap. This CDR3 spans 15 amino acids. Per germline, CDR1 SGHTS and CDR2 YDEGEE. CDR3 in DNA: TGTGCCAGCAGCTTTCAAGGACAGCACACAGATACGCAGTATTTT. Its protein product is CASSFQGQHTDTQYF.

The chain links TRBV5-1 to TRBJ1-4; TRBD1 is a possible D gene (6 bases). Germline values: CDR1 SGHRS, CDR2 YFSETQ. Trimming took off 1 base at V and 4 bases at J, with 14 bases between the two ends. The CDR3 runs to 16 residues. CDR3 residues: CASSLSPGVGNEKLFF. The CDR3 region has the DNA TGCGCCAGCAGCTTGAGTCCAGGGGTGGGTAATGAAAAACTGTTTTTT.

V is TRBV13 and J is TRBJ1-2, with D tentatively TRBD1 (5 bases). Trimming removed 5 bases from V and 4 bases from J, with 17 bases in between. The CDR3 contains 15 residues. Germline CDR1 and CDR2: PRHDT and FYEKMQ (reference sequence). The CDR3 region is CASSPPRGQTYGYTF. The CDR3 nucleotides are TGTGCCAGCAGCCCTCCAAGGGGCCAGACCTATGGCTACACCTTC.

This sequence joins TRBV7-9 and TRBJ1-1; D is undetermined. Trimming shortened V by 5 bases and J by 2 bases, and 15 bases separated the two germline ends. CDR1 is SEHNR and CDR2 is FQNEAQ in the germline V gene (reference sequence). The CDR3 covers 15 residues. The CDR3 region has the DNA TGTGCCAGCAGCCCGAACCTAGAGATAAACACTGAAGCTTTCTTT. Translating it yields CASSPNLEINTEAFF.

This clone has a single count. The V and J genes are TRBV2 and TRBJ1-2; TRBD1 might be the D (5 bases). Germline CDR1 SNHLY, CDR2 FYNNEI. CDR3 length: 16 amino acids. The V end was cut by 1 base, the J end by 4 bases, with 16 bases between. CDR3 sequence (DNA): TGTGCCAGCAGTGAAGAATGGGCACAGGAAACCTATGGCTACACCTTC. Protein sequence: CASSEEWAQETYGYTF.

The gene calls are TRBV27 and TRBJ1-2; 9 nucleotides agree with TRBD1. CDR1 is MNHEY and CDR2 is SMNVEV in the germline V gene (reference sequence). The CDR3 has 14 residues. The V gene end was trimmed by 2 bases and the J gene end by 5 bases; junction bases not matched to a gene: 3. The CDR3 DNA follows: TGTGCCAGCAGTTTAGCTGGGACAGGGTATGGCTACACCTTC. Protein: CASSLAGTGYGYTF.

V gene TRBV6-5 combines with J gene TRBJ2-1; maybe TRBD1 (5 bases). V lost 2 bases to trimming and J lost 9 bases, with 11 bases between them. This CDR3 is 13 amino acids long. The germline V gene has CDR1 MNHEY and CDR2 SVGAGI. For the CDR3, the DNA is TGTGCCAGCAGTTACAAAGGGGTCGGTGAGCAGTTCTTC. Translating it yields CASSYKGVGEQFF.

V gene TRBV4-1 combines with J gene TRBJ1-1; 8 bases align to TRBD1. The CDR3 spans 14 residues. Trimming cost V 1 base and J 10 bases; bases outside gene matches: 8. The germline V gene encodes CDR1 MGHRA and CDR2 YSYEKL. DNA for the CDR3: TGCGCCAGCAGCCAAGGGACAGGGCGGTGGGTAGCTTTCTTT. Amino acids: CASSQGTGRWVAFF.

The J gene is TRBJ2-1, the V gene TRBV30; D is undetermined. This CDR3 is 14 amino acids long. Germline CDR1 is GTSNPN and CDR2 is SVGIG (reference sequence). With 4 bases removed from V and 5 bases from J, the gap between germline ends came to 15 bases. This CDR3 reads CAWTSWAADNEQFF. The CDR3 bases are TGTGCCTGGACCTCGTGGGCAGCAGACAATGAGCAGTTCTTC. Looking up the rest from reference TRBV30 and TRBJ2-1 gives the full variable domain: SQTIHQWPATLVQPVGSPLSLECTVEGTSNPNLYWYRQAAGRGLQLLFYSVGIGQISSEVPQNLSASRPQDRQFILSSKKLLLSDSGFYLCAWTSWAADNEQFFGPGTRLTVL.

The rearrangement joins TRBV6-5 to TRBJ1-1; 8 bases match TRBD1. This CDR3 is 12 amino acids long. J gave up 9 bases and V 6 bases, and 6 bases lay outside the gene matches. The germline V gene has CDR1 MNHEY and CDR2 SVGAGI. In nucleotides, the CDR3 is TGTGCCAGCAGCCAACAGGGGGGGAAAGCTTTCTTT. Its protein is CASSQQGGKAFF.

The chain joins TRBV30 to TRBJ1-6; D is possibly TRBD1 (5 bases). Trimming left V 3 bases short and J 8 bases short, with 8 bases between. Germline CDR1 reads GTSNPN; CDR2 reads SVGIG (reference sequence). CDR3 length: 12 amino acids. The CDR3 protein is CAWRGGDSPLHF. CDR3 DNA: TGTGCCTGGAGGGGGGGTGATTCACCCCTCCACTTT.

The genes are TRBV6-6 and TRBJ2-7; TRBD2 matches at 9 bases. The germline V gene encodes CDR1 MNHNY and CDR2 SVGAGI (reference sequence). With 7 bases clipped from V and 0 bases from J, the junction kept 7 bases outside the gene matches. The CDR3 is 15 amino acids. CDR3 sequence reads: CASTLAGAHSYEQYF. The CDR3 DNA follows: TGTGCCAGCACCTTAGCGGGAGCCCACTCCTACGAGCAGTACTTC.

This rearrangement joins TRBV30 to TRBJ1-2, with a weak D call TRBD1 (5 bases). Per germline, CDR1 GTSNPN and CDR2 SVGIG (reference sequence). Trimming removed 0 bases from V and 8 bases from J, with 7 bases in between. CDR3 size: 11 residues. CDR3 in DNA: TGTGCCTGGAGTGTGGGGGGAGGCTACACCTTC. Amino acids: CAWSVGGGYTF.

This sequence joins TRBV10-3 and TRBJ2-7; D may be TRBD2 (6 bases). V shed 5 bases and J shed 4 bases, with 9 bases lying between them. CDR1 is ENHRY and CDR2 is SYGVKD in the germline V gene. This CDR3 spans 12 amino acids. The CDR3 here is CAISSGGYEQYF. As DNA, the CDR3 is TGTGCCATCAGTTCCGGGGGTTACGAGCAGTACTTC.

This chain links TRBV15 with TRBJ1-4, with D unresolved. The CDR3 is made up of 16 amino acids. The germline V gene encodes CDR1 LNHNV and CDR2 YYDKDF (reference sequence). The ends were cut back, 0 bases at V and 11 bases at J, with 19 bases in the middle. The CDR3 bases are TGTGCCACCAGCAGAGACCCGACGGCTCTTTCGGGGAAACTGTTTTTT. Translating it yields CATSRDPTALSGKLFF.

V gene TRBV2 combines with J gene TRBJ2-7, with 10 bases fitting TRBD2. The CDR3 contains 15 residues. J gave up 5 bases and V 5 bases, and 9 bases lay outside the gene matches. The germline V gene has CDR1 SNHLY and CDR2 FYNNEI. CDR3: CASSPSGRASNEQYF. The CDR3 coding sequence is TGTGCCAGCAGTCCGAGCGGGAGGGCTAGCAACGAGCAGTACTTC.

The J gene is TRBJ1-6, the V gene TRBV19; 7 nucleotides agree with TRBD1. Germline V gives CDR1 LNHDA, CDR2 SQIVND (reference sequence). V shed 3 bases and J 0 bases; nucleotides not matched to a gene: 8. This CDR3 region has 18 residues. The CDR3 reads CASSIDRVGGSYNSPLHF. The CDR3 nucleotides are TGTGCCAGTAGTATCGACAGGGTCGGCGGCTCCTATAATTCACCCCTCCACTTT.

For the CDR3, the DNA is TGTGCCACCAGCAGGAGCGGGGGGACAACTTACGAGCAGTACTTC. Translating it yields CATSRSGGTTYEQYF. This chain joins TRBV15 and TRBJ2-7; TRBD2 aligns across 9 bases. CDR1 is LNHNV, CDR2 YYDKDF, per germline (reference sequence). V was clipped by 3 bases and J by 4 bases; unmatched bases: 7. CDR3 length: 15 residues.